The clone carrying this T cell receptor (beta chain) has just a few counts. Its antigen is unidentified. Germline V CDR1 and CDR2: MDHEN, SYDVKM. V lost 6 bases and J lost 0, with 18 bases in between. The CDR3 totals 16 residues. The record originates from a study of blood T cells in healthy people across ages. Study-level background: Per two T cells, template switching captured roughly one barcoded beta molecule.

Alongside a J-beta primer mix, a sample-barcoded 5' primer served in a second PCR lasting roughly 7 to 11 cycles. TCRdb used MiXCR to reprocess the 5' RACE reads, holding one entry per CDR3 protein. The sample has 540,000 or so distinct CDR3 sequences; around 24% are singletons. Study results and caveats: Strong correlation was found linking TCR beta diversity to naive T cell percentage. Unsorted PBMCs blocked a conclusive comparison of naive and antigen-experienced cells.

The same data also contributed to another study, on T cells of mothers and their children.

The TCR originated in a boy younger than 18 in good health. Material for sequencing was blood. The chain is built from TRBV28 and TRBJ2-7; a possible D gene is TRBD2 (6 bases). The CDR3 reads CASSLEGLLSSYEQYF. CDR3 sequence (DNA): TGTGCCAGCAGCTTGGAGGGACTTCTTAGCTCCTACGAGCAGTACTTC. Complete variable domain (other parts from reference TRBV28 and TRBJ2-7): DVKVTQSSRYLVKRTGEKVFLECVQDMDHENMFWYRQDPGLGLRLIYFSYDVKMKEKGDIPEGYSVSREKKERFSLILESASTNQTSMYLCASSLEGLLSSYEQYFGPGTRLTVT.